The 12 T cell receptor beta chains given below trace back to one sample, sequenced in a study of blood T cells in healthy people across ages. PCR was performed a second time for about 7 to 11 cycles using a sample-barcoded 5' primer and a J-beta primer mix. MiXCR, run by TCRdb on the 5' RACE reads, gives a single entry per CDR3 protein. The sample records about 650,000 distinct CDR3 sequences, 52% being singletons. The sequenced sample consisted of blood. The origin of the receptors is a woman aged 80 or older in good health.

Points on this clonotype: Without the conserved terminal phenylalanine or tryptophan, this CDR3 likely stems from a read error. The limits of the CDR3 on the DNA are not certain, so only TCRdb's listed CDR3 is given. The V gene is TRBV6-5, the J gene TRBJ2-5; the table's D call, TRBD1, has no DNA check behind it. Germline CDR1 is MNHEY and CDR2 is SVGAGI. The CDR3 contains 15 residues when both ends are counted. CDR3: CAGSSTGYFGYTFGS.

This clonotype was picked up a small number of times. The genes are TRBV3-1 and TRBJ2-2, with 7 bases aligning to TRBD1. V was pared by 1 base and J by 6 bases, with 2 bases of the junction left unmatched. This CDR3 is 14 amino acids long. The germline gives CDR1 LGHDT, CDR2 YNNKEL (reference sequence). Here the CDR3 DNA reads TGTGCCAGCAGCCAAGGACAGGGCTCCGGGGAGCTGTTTTTT. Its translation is CASSQGQGSGELFF.

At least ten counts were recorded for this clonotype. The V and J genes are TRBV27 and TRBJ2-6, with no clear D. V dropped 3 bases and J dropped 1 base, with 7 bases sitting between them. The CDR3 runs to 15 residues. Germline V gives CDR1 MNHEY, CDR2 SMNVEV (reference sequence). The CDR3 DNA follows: TGTGCCAGCAGTTTTTTTAAGTCTGGGGCCAACGTCCTGACTTTC. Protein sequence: CASSFFKSGANVLTF. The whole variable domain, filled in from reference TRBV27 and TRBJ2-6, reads EAQVTQNPRYLITVTGKKLTVTCSQNMNHEYMSWYRQDPGLGLRQIYYSMNVEVTDKGDVPEGYKVSRKEKRNFPLILESPSPNQTSLYFCASSFFKSGANVLTFGAGSRLTVL.

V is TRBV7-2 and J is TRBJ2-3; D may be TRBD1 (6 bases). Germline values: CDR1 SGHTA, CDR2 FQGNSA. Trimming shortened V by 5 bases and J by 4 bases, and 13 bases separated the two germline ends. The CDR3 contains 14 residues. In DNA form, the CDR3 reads TGTGCCAGCAGCCTACGACAGGCCTCAGATACGCAGTATTTT. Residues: CASSLRQASDTQYF.

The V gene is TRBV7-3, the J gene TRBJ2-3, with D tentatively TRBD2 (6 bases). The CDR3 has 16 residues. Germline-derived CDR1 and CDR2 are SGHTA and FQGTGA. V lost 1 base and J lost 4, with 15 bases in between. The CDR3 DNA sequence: TGTGCCAGCAGCTTAATATCTGGGCGGGACTCAGATACGCAGTATTTT. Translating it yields CASSLISGRDSDTQYF.

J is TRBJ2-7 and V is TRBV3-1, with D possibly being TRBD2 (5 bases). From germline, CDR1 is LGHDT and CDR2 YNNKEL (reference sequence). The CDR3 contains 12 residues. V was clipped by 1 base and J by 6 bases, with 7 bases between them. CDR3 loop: CASSQAAGEQYF. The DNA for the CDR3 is TGTGCCAGCAGCCAAGCGGCGGGCGAGCAGTACTTC.

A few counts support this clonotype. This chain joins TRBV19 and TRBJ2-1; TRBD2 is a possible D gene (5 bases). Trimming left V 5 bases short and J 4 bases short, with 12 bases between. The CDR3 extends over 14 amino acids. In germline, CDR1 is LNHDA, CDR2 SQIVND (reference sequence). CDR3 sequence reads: CASSSVRDYNEQFF. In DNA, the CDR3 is TGTGCCAGTAGTTCTGTGAGGGATTACAATGAGCAGTTCTTC.

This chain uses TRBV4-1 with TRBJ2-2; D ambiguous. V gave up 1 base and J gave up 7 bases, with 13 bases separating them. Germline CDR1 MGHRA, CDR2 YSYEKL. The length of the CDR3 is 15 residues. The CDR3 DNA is TGCGCCAGCAGCCAAGCTCTCCGAGAGAGCGGGGAGCTGTTTTTT. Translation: CASSQALRESGELFF.

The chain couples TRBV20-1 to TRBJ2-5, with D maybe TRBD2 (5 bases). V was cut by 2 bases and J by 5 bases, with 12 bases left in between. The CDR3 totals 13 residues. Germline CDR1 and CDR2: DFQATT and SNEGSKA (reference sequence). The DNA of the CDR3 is TGCAGTGCTAGACCGGACGGACTTGAGACCCAGTACTTC. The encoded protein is CSARPDGLETQYF.

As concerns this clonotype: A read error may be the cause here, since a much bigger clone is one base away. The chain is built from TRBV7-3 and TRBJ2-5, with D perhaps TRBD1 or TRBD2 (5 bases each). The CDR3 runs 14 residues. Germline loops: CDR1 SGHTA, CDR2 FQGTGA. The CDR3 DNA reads TGTGCCTGCAGCTTAAATTCTCAGGGACAGACCCAGTACTTC. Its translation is CACSLNSQGQTQYF.

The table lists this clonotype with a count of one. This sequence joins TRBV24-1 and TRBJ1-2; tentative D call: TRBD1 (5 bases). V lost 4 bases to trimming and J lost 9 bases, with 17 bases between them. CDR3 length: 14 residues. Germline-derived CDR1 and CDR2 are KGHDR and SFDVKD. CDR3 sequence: CATSEGHRGPSYTF. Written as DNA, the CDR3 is TGTGCCACCAGTGAAGGGCATAGGGGTCCAAGCTACACCTTC.

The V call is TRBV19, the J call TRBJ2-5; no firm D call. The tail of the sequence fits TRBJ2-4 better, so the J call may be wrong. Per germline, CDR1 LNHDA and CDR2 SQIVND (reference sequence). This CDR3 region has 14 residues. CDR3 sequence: CASNPTGAKNIQYF. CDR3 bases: TGTGCCAGTAACCCCACGGGAGCCAAAAACATTCAGTACTTC.